These T cell receptor beta chains were read from a single sample in a study of T cells in Graves' hyperthyroidism and ophthalmopathy. TCRdb re-called the multiplex PCR reads through MiXCR, storing one row per CDR3 protein. The data contain approximately 640,000 distinct CDR3 sequences, 16% of them singletons. Material for sequencing was blood. All receptors come from a woman in her thirties with Graves' hyperthyroidism. Both conserved end residues are trimmed from each CDR3.

CDR3 protein,V gene
ASSPPVEAEQF,TRBV13
ASKLAAYNEQF,TRBV19
ASRGLTADTQY,TRBV6-2/TRBV6-3
ASSEPGEQETQY,TRBV25-1
ASSRYSGGVYNEQF,TRBV11-3
ASSQVWGLAGGSGELF,TRBV3-1
ASRWTGETGELF,TRBV9
SARPQGDQPQH,TRBV20-1
SASNMGQGAWEQF,TRBV20-1
ASSIVLNTEAF,TRBV19
ASSPGTKGSTDTQY,TRBV18
ASSPRTEIGTQY,TRBV28
ASSVRAQGDTGELF,TRBV9
ASSQDRGDRELF,TRBV4-3
SSITEGFGPQH,TRBV20-1
ASSEWEGKLF,TRBV25-1
ASSLSFSGYGYNEQF,TRBV5-1
ASSETLPGLAGGRDTQY,TRBV4-2
ASSLGQGRDEQF,TRBV9
AAGTPSQANYGYT,TRBV6-1
SVEQINYGYT,TRBV29-1
ASSLTPILDRNYNEQF,TRBV5-1